This entry lists 3 T cell receptor beta chains sequenced from one sample in a study of shared clonotypes between healthy human individuals. Sequencing used immunoSEQ multiplex PCR; TCRdb keeps in-frame clones, though not all of them. Found here are more than 2 million clones, about 95% of them singletons; the top ten hold more than 0.1%. The sample comprised naive CD4+ T cells sorted from blood. Subset denoted: CD45RA+ positively selected. These receptors originate from a man aged 18 to 35 in good health.

This rearrangement joins TRBV6-4 to TRBJ1-2; 9 bases agree with TRBD1. In germline, CDR1 is MRHNA, CDR2 SNTAGT. CDR3 size: 12 residues. V was clipped by 6 bases and J by 8 bases; unmatched bases: 4. The CDR3 is CASRGQGGGYTF. The CDR3 coding sequence is TGTGCCAGCAGGGGACAGGGTGGAGGCTACACCTTC.

This clone was picked up one time. The CDR3 coding sequence is TGTGCCAGCAGTTACGCAGTTAACTATGGCTACACCTTC. Translation gives CASSYAVNYGYTF. The J gene is TRBJ1-2, the V gene TRBV6-6; unclear D gene. This CDR3 region has 13 residues. CDR1 and CDR2 (germline): MNHNY, SVGAGI (reference sequence). Trimming pared 2 bases from V and 1 base from J, leaving 5 bases between.

The V call is TRBV5-6, the J call TRBJ2-1; 9 bases are shared with TRBD1. The CDR3 is made up of 14 amino acids. Trimming removed 7 bases from V and 7 bases from J; junction bases left unmatched: 9. CDR1 and CDR2 (germline): SGHDT, YYEEEE. Written as DNA, the CDR3 is TGTGCCAGCGGGGGCGGACAGGGGAGAAATGAGCAGTTCTTC. It is translated as CASGGGQGRNEQFF.